A single sample gave rise to the 8 T cell receptor beta chains below, sequenced in a study of blood T cell repertoires in COVID-19. TCRdb keeps only in-frame clones here, not all; method: immunoSEQ multiplex PCR. The table includes approximately 82,000 clones, around four fifths detected once. The sample consisted of peripheral blood. The receptors originated from a woman aged 55-69 years with acute or convalescent COVID-19.

The CDR3, as DNA: TGTGCCAGCAGCCCCGCAGTGCAGACCCAGTACTTC. Protein: CASSPAVQTQYF. This sequence joins TRBV7-8 and TRBJ2-5; D gene uncertain. This CDR3 is 12 amino acids long. Between the trimmed V and J ends, which lost 5 bases and 6 bases, there was a span of 10 bases. The germline gives CDR1 SGHVS, CDR2 FQNEAQ.

The chain uses TRBV5-1 and TRBJ1-2, with TRBD1 matching 7 bases. The CDR3 extends over 13 amino acids. Germline-derived CDR1 and CDR2 are SGHRS and YFSETQ. After removal of 4 bases from V and 5 bases from J, the junction contained 5 bases not matched to a gene. CDR3 nucleotide sequence: TGCGCCAGCAGCGTCGGGACAGAGTATGGCTACACCTTC. Encoded protein: CASSVGTEYGYTF.

This chain joins TRBV27 and TRBJ2-4; D is unclear. V lost 6 bases and J 8 bases, leaving 17 bases between the germline ends. The CDR3 spans 14 residues. Germline-derived CDR1 and CDR2 are MNHEY and SMNVEV (reference sequence). CDR3 in DNA: TGTGCCAGCAGGGTCTCGCCCCTCCGGGACATTCAGTACTTC. It specifies CASRVSPLRDIQYF.

The CDR3 spells CASSSAGTDGTDTQYF. CDR3 DNA: TGTGCCAGTAGTAGTGCCGGGACTGACGGCACAGATACGCAGTATTTT. The V and J genes are TRBV19 and TRBJ2-3; a weak D match, TRBD2 (6 bases). This CDR3 region has 16 residues. Germline V lookup: CDR1 LNHDA, CDR2 SQIVND (reference sequence). The ends were cut back, 4 bases at V and 1 base at J, with 15 bases in the middle.

The chain employs TRBV30 and TRBJ1-1; 8 bases fit TRBD1. CDR1 GTSNPN and CDR2 SVGIG come from the germline V gene (reference sequence). CDR3 length: 14 residues. V shed 3 bases, J shed 2 bases, and the junction held 5 bases outside the gene matches. CDR3 residues: CAWSGTGYNTEAFF. The DNA of the CDR3 is TGTGCCTGGAGCGGGACAGGCTATAACACTGAAGCTTTCTTT.

The CDR3 sequence is CASSRRGQGTEAFF. The CDR3 DNA sequence: TGTGCCAGCAGCCGGAGGGGGCAAGGGACTGAAGCTTTCTTT. The chain joins TRBV11-2 to TRBJ1-1, with 7 nucleotides matching TRBD1. This CDR3 is built from 14 residues. Losses at the gene ends were 5 bases for V and 5 bases for J; bases not matched to a gene: 8. Per the germline V gene, CDR1 is SGHAT and CDR2 is FQNNGV.

The chain is built from TRBV9 and TRBJ2-7; the match to TRBD1 covers 7 bases. V was clipped by 3 bases and J by 0 bases; unmatched bases: 3. The V gene's germline CDR1 is SGDLS and CDR2 YYNGEE. The CDR3 is made up of 14 amino acids. The CDR3 sequence: CASSAGGFSYEQYF. CDR3 nucleotides: TGTGCCAGCAGCGCAGGGGGATTCTCCTACGAGCAGTACTTC.

The chain has TRBV24-1 and TRBJ2-1; possibly TRBD2 for D (8 bases). The germline V and J ends were trimmed by 9 bases and 10 bases, with 18 bases remaining between them. Germline V lookup: CDR1 KGHDR, CDR2 SFDVKD. The CDR3 totals 13 residues. In DNA, the CDR3 is TGTGCCACCGGCGGGGGGACAGCCAGGGAGCAGTTCTTC. This sequence encodes CATGGGTAREQFF.